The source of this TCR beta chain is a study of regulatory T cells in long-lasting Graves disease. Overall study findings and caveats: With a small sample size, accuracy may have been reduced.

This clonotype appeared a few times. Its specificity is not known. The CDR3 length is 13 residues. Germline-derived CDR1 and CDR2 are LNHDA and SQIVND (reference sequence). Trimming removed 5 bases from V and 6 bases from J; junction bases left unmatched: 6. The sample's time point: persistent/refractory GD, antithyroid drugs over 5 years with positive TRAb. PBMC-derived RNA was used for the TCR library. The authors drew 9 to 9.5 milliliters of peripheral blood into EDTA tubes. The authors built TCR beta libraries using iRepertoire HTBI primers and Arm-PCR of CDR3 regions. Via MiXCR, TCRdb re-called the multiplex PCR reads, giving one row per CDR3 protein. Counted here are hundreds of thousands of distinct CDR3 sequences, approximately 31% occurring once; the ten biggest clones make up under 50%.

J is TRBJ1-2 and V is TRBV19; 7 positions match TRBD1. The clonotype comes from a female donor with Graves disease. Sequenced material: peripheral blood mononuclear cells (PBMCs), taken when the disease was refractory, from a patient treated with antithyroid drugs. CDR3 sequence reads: CASSRTGRDGYTF. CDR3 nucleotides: TGTGCCAGTAGTCGGACAGGAAGGGATGGCTACACCTTC.